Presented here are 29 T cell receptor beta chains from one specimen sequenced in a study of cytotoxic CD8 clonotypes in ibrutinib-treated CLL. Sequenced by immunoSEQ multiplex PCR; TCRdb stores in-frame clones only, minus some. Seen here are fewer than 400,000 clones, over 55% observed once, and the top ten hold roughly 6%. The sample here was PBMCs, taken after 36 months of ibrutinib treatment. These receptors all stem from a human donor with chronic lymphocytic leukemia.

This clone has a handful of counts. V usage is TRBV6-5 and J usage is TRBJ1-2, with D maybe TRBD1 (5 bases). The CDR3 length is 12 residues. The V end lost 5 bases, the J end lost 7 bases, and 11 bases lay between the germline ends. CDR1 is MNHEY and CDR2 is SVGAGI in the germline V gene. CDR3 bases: TGTGCCAGCAGTCGTGGGGGTTCTGGCTACACCTTC. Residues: CASSRGGSGYTF.

The CDR3 loop reads CASSVVGEADTQYF. The CDR3 DNA reads TGTGCCAGCAGCGTAGTTGGTGAGGCAGATACGCAGTATTTT. The V call is TRBV9, the J call TRBJ2-3; D is unresolved. CDR1 and CDR2 from the germline V gene are SGDLS and YYNGEE. V was pared by 0 bases and J by 4 bases, with 9 bases between. The CDR3 has 14 residues.

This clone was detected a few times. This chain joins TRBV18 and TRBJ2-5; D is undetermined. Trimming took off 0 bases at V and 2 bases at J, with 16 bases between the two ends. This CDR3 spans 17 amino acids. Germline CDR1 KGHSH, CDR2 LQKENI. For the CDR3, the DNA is TGTGCCAGCTCACCACCCCGGGCAGGCTTGGATCAAGAGACCCAGTACTTC. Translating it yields CASSPPRAGLDQETQYF.

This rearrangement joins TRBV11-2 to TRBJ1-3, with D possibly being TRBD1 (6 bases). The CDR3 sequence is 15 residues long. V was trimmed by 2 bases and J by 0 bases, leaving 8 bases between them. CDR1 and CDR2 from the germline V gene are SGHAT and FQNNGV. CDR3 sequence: CASSLIRGSGNTIYF. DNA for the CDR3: TGTGCCAGCAGCTTAATCAGGGGCTCTGGAAACACCATATATTTT.

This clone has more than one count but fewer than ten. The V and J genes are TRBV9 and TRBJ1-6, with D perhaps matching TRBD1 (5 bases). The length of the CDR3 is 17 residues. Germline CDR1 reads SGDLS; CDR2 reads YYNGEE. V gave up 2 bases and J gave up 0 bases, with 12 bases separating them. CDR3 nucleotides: TGTGCCAGCAGCGTCGGTAGGGGTAGCTCCTATAATTCACCCCTCCACTTT. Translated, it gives CASSVGRGSSYNSPLHF.

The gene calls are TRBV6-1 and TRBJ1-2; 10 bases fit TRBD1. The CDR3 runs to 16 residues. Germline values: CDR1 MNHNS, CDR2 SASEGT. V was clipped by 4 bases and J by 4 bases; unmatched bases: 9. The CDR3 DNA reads TGTGCCAGCAGTGTAAGGGGAAGGACAGGGGGCTATGGCTACACCTTC. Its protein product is CASSVRGRTGGYGYTF.

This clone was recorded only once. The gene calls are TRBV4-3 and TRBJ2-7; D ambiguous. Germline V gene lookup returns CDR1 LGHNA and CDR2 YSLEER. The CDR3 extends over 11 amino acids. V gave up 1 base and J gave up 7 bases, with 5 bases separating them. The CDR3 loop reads CASSQAEEQYF. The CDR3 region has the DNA TGCGCCAGCAGCCAAGCGGAGGAGCAGTACTTC.

The CDR3 sequence is CASSPGGQGKNIQYF. CDR3 sequence (DNA): TGTGCCAGCAGCCCGGGGGGTCAGGGAAAAAACATTCAGTACTTC. V usage is TRBV7-2 and J usage is TRBJ2-4; 7 bases align to TRBD2. Germline CDR1 and CDR2: SGHTA and FQGNSA. V dropped 5 bases and J dropped 4; count of bases not matched to a gene: 8. The CDR3 is 15 amino acids.

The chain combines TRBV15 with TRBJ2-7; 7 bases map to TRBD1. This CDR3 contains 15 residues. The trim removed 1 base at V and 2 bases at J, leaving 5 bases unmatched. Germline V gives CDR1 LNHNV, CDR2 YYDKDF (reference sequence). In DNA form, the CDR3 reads TGTGCCACCAGCAGAGTCGACAGGGAGCCCTACGAGCAGTACTTC. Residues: CATSRVDREPYEQYF.

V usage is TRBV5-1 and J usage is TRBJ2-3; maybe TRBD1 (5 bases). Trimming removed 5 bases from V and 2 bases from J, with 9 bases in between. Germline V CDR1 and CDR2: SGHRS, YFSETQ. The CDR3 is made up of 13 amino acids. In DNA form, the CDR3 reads TGCGCCAGCAGAAAGGACACCACAGATACGCAGTATTTT. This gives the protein CASRKDTTDTQYF. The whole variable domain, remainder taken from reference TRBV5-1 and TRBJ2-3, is KAGVTQTPRYLIKTRGQQVTLSCSPISGHRSVSWYQQTPGQGLQFLFEYFSETQRNKGNFPGRFSGRQFSNSRSEMNVSTLELGDSALYLCASRKDTTDTQYFGPGTRLTVL.

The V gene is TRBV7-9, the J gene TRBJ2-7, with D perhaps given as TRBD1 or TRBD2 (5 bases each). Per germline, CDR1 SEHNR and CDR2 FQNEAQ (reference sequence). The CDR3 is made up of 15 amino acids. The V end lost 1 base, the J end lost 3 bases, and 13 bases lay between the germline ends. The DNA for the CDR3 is TGTGCCAGCAGCTTAGTACCCGGGGCCAGCTACGAGCAGTACTTC. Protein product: CASSLVPGASYEQYF.

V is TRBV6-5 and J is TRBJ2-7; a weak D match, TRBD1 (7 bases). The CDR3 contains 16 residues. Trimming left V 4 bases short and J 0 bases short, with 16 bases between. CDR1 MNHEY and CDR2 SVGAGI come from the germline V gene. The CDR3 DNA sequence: TGTGCCAGCAGTTCCCCGGGGCGGGACAGCTCCTACGAGCAGTACTTC. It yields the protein CASSSPGRDSSYEQYF.

For the CDR3, the DNA is TGTGCCAGCCGAATTCAGGGAGGTGGAGAGACCCAGTACTTC. It encodes CASRIQGGGETQYF. This chain connects TRBV25-1 to TRBJ2-5, with a weak D call TRBD2 (6 bases). The length of the CDR3 is 14 residues. The V end was cut by 8 bases, the J end by 4 bases, with 17 bases between. Germline CDR1 is MGHDK and CDR2 is SYGVNS.

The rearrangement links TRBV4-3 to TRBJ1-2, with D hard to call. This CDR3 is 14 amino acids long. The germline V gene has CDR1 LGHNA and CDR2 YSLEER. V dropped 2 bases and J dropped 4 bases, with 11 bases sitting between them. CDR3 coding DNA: TGCGCCAGCAGCCAATATGGTGCGAGCTATGGCTACACCTTC. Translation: CASSQYGASYGYTF.

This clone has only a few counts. CDR3 sequence (DNA): TGTGCCAGCTCACCAAGTGGACAGCCCTCCGGGGAGCTGTTTTTT. It specifies CASSPSGQPSGELFF. The chain carries TRBV18 and TRBJ2-2, with TRBD1 as a possible D gene (6 bases). Germline CDR1 KGHSH, CDR2 LQKENI. The CDR3 runs to 15 residues. Trimming removed 2 bases at V and 6 bases at J, with 13 bases between.

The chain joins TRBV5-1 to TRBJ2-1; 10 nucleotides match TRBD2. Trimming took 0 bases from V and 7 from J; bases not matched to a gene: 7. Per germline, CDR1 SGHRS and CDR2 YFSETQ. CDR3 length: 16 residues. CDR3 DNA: TGCGCCAGCAGCTTGGATAAGCGGGGGGGCCTGAATGAGCAGTTCTTC. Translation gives CASSLDKRGGLNEQFF.

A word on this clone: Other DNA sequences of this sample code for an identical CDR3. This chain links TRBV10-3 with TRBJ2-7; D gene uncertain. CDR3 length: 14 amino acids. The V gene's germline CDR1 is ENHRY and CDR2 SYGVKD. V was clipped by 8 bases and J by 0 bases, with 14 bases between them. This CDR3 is CAISRTASSYEQYF. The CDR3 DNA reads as TGTGCCATCTCAAGGACGGCGAGCTCCTACGAGCAGTACTTC.

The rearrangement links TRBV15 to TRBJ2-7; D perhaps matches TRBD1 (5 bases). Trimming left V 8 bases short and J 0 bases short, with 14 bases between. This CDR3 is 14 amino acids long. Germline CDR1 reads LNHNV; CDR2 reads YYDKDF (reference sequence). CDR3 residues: CATGSGALSYEQYF. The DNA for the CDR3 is TGTGCCACCGGGTCTGGGGCCCTCTCCTACGAGCAGTACTTC.

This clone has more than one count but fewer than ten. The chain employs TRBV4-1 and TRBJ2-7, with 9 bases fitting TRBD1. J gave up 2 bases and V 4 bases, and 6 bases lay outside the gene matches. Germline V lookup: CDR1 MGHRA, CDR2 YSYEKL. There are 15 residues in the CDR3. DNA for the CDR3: TGCGCCAGCAGCCTCACCGGGACAGGGCCCTACGAGCAGTACTTC. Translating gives CASSLTGTGPYEQYF.

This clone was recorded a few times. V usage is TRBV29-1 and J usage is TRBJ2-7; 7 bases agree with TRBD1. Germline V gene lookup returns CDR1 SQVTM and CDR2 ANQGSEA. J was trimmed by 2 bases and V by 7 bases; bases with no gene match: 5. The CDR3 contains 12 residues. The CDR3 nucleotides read TGCAGCGCTTCGACAGGGACCTACGAGCAGTACTTC. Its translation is CSASTGTYEQYF.

The CDR3 DNA reads TGTGCCAGCAGTTCGGACGGGGGGGCCGGAGAGACCCAGTACTTC. Translated, it gives CASSSDGGAGETQYF. V gene TRBV6-5 combines with J gene TRBJ2-5; 8 bases map to TRBD2. CDR1 is MNHEY, CDR2 SVGAGI, per germline. Unmatched junction bases numbered 8, after V lost 4 bases and J lost 4 bases. This CDR3 region has 15 residues.

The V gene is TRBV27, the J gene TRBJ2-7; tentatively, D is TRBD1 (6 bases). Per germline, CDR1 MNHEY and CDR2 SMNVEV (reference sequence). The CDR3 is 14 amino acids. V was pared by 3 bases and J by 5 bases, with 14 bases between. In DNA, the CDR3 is TGTGCCAGCAGTTTGGGGGCCGCAGGCGACGAGCAGTACTTC. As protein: CASSLGAAGDEQYF.

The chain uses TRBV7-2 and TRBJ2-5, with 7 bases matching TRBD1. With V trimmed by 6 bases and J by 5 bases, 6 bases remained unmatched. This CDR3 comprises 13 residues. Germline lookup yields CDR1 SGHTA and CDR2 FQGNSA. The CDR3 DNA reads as TGTGCCAGCAGTTATACAGGGGTGGAGACCCAGTACTTC. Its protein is CASSYTGVETQYF.

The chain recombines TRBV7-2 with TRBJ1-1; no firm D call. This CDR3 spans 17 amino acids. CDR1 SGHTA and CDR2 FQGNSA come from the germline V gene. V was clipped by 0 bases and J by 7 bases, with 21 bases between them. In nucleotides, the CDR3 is TGTGCCAGCAGCTTAGCAGGGCCACCCGAAGGGCTAAATGAAGCTTTCTTT. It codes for CASSLAGPPEGLNEAFF.

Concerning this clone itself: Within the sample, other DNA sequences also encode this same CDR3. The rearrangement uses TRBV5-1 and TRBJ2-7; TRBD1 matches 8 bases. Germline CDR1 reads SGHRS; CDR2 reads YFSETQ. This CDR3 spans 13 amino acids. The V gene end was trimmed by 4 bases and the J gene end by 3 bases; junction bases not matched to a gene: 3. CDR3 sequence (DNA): TGCGCCAGCAGCCCGGGACAGGTCTACGAGCAGTACTTC. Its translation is CASSPGQVYEQYF.

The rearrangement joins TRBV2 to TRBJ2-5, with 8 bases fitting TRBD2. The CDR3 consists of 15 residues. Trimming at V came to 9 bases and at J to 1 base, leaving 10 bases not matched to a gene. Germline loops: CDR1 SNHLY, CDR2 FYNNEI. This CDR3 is CASAPLLAAQETQYF. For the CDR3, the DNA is TGTGCCAGTGCCCCCTTACTAGCGGCCCAAGAGACCCAGTACTTC.

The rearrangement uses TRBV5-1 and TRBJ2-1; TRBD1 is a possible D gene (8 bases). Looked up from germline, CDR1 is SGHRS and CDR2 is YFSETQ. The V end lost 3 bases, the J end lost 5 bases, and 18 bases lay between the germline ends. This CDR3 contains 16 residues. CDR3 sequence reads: CASSSRTGRVDNEQFF. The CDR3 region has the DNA TGCGCCAGCAGCTCAAGGACAGGGAGGGTTGACAATGAGCAGTTCTTC.

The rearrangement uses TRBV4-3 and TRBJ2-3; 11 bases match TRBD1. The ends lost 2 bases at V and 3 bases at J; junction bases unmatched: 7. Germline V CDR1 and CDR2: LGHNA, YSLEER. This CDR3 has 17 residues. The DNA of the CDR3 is TGCGCCAGCAGCCAAAGCTACCGGGACAGGGGGACAGATACGCAGTATTTT. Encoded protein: CASSQSYRDRGTDTQYF.

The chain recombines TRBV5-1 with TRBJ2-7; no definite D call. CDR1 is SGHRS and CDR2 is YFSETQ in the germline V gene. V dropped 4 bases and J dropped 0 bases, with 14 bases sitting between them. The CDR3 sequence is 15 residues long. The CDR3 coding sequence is TGCGCCAGCAGCCAATCCGGGCCACACTCCTACGAGCAGTACTTC. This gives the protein CASSQSGPHSYEQYF.